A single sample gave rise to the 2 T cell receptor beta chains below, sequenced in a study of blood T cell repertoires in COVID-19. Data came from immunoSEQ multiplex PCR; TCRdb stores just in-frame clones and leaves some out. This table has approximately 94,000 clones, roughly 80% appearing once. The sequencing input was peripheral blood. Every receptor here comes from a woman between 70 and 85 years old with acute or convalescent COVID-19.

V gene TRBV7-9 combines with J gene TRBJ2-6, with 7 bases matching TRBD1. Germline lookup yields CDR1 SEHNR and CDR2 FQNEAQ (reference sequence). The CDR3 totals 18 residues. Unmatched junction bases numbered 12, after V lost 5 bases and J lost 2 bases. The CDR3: CASSTSADRHPGANVLTF. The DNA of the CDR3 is TGTGCCAGCAGCACTTCGGCGGACAGGCACCCTGGGGCCAACGTCCTGACTTTC. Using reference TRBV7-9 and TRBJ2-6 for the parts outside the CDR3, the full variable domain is DTGVSQNPRHKITKRGQNVTFRCDPISEHNRLYWYRQTLGQGPEFLTYFQNEAQLEKSRLLSDRFSAERPKGSFSTLEIQRTEQGDSAMYLCASSTSADRHPGANVLTFGAGSRLTVL.

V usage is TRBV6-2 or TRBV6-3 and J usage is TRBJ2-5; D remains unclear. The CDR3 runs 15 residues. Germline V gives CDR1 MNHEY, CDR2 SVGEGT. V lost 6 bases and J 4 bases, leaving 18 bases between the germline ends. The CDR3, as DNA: TGTGCCAGCAGACCTCGATACAGTTTGGGAGAGACCCAGTACTTC. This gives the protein CASRPRYSLGETQYF.